Following are 2 T cell receptor beta chains from one sample sequenced in a study of T cells after yellow fever vaccination. TCRdb re-called the 5' RACE reads through MiXCR, storing one row per CDR3 protein. The sample lists around 590,000 distinct CDR3 sequences, 10% to 15% seen once, with about 15% in the top ten. Sequencing used PBMCs, obtained on the day of the yellow fever booster vaccination. These receptors originate from a man between 25 and 39 years old who received the YFV17D yellow fever vaccine.

A note on this clonotype: Sequence at one end of the junction differs from germline and may be a read error. The chain links TRBV6-5 to TRBJ2-7, with a weak D call TRBD1 (5 bases). This CDR3 region has 13 residues. CDR1 and CDR2 (germline): MNHEY, SVGAGI. The CDR3: CDSSYRSGREQYF. The CDR3 DNA follows: TGTGACAGCAGTTACAGGTCTGGGCGCGAGCAGTACTTC.

This clonotype was seen a handful of times. V is TRBV7-2 and J is TRBJ2-3, with D possibly being TRBD2 (6 bases). CDR3 length equals 14 residues. V lost 6 bases, J lost 6 bases, and 16 bases lay in between. Germline V gene data show CDR1 as SGHTA and CDR2 as FQGNSA. DNA for the CDR3: TGTGCCAGCAGTTTGGTGGAGGGCCGTGATACGCAGTATTTT. Its translation is CASSLVEGRDTQYF.